Included here is one T cell receptor (beta chain) sequence, with context. The target of this receptor is not known. Per-nucleotide qualities are absent, and no much larger clonotype sits a single base away. Each collaborating institution followed its own protocols to collect whole blood in K2EDTA tubes. For TCRbeta analysis, collaborators shipped samples in one of three forms: frozen whole blood, isolated PBMCs, or DNA extracted from either of those sample types. TCRbeta CDR3 regions were amplified from genomic DNA using the immunoSEQ Assay, a bias-controlled multiplex PCR. Per the original workflow: The number of nucleated cells in each sample was estimated by amplification of reference gene primers within the assay. To quantify the absolute abundance of each unique TCRbeta CDR3 rearrangement, sequence reads were collapsed and filtered. Productive Simpson clonality was computed per sample as the square root of Simpson's diversity index over productive rearrangements. TCRdb limited this immuneACCESS table to in-frame rearrangements with V and J called. A share of clones is missing; checked studies link under half to unresolved V genes, and the rest is unexplained. V, J and clone size reflect that table, while D and trimming were determined from the DNA. For this sample there are some 200,000 clones; about 86% appear just once. About 15% of the sample is held by the ten biggest clonotypes.

This sample stems from a study of blood T cell repertoires in COVID-19 (TCRdb year 2020). General notes on the study: Samples covering the acute and convalescent phases of COVID-19 were provided by collaborators in the United States, Italy and Spain. The material from the prospective study consisted of cDNA or gDNA derived from T cells, B-cell-depleted T cells, or PBMCs. The dataset comprised deeply sampled blood TCRbeta repertoires from subjects exposed to, actively infected with, or recovered from COVID-19. A freely available public database, intended as a resource for researchers studying the immune response to SARS-CoV-2, is where the repertoires were released. The samples were drawn from two sources: the first 160 participants of the ongoing ImmuneRACE study, and about 1,300 subjects contributed by 6 global collaborators. The sample metadata nearly always contained a de-identified subject ID, COVID-19 status, age in years and sex. Where available, HLA class I and class II types were taken from metadata supplied by the sample provider and were not determined by assay-based typing. On the study overall, not on this receptor specifically: The quantity of clinical and demographic metadata differed by source and by participant and was supplied without curation.

The germline V gene provides CDR1 MNHNS and CDR2 SASEGT. Reading from cysteine to phenylalanine, the CDR3 counts 16 amino acids. The retained sequence is limited to the CDR3, 48 bases, with the frame set at the first base. Trimming takes 2 bases from V and 2 bases from J, and the germline ends sit 14 bases apart. Sequenced material: peripheral blood. The receptor was derived from a man aged 25-45 years with active or convalescent COVID-19. The rearrangement joined TRBV6-1 to TRBJ2-3; TRBD1 is a weak D gene call, 5 bases matching. Read as DNA, the sequence is TGTGCCAGCAGTGAATTCAGGGTTGGGATCACAGATACGCAGTATTTT. It specifies CASSEFRVGITDTQYF.